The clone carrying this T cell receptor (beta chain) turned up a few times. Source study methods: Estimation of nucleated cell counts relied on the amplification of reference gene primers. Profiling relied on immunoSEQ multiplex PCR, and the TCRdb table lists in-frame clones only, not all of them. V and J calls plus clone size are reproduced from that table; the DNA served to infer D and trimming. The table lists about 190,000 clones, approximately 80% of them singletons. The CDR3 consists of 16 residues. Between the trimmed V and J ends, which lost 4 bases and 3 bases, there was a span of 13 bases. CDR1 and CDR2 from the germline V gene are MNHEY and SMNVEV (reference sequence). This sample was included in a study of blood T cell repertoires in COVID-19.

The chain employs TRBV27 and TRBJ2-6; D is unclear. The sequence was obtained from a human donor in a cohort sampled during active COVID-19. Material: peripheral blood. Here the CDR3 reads CASSSNAIGGANVLTF. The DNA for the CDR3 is TGTGCCAGCAGTTCGAACGCAATCGGTGGGGCCAACGTCCTGACTTTC.